Listed below are T cell receptor beta chains from one sample, sequenced in a study of cytotoxic CD8 clonotypes in ibrutinib-treated CLL. Produced via immunoSEQ multiplex PCR; TCRdb's table is partial and in-frame only. The profile shows 100,000 to 150,000 clones, 80% to 90% of them singletons. This material consisted of PBMCs, taken after 24 months of ibrutinib treatment. All receptors come from a human donor with chronic lymphocytic leukemia. Each CDR3 is given with its conserved first and last residue. The order of the fields is J gene, V gene, clone size, CDR3 protein. Expanded clones get a size class; other rows say once, few or many, or leave the size out.

J gene: TRBJ2-2; V gene: TRBV9; clone size: -; CDR3 protein: CASSVRTSGGELFF
J gene: TRBJ2-3; V gene: TRBV27; clone size: -; CDR3 protein: CASRLSGTGGADTQYF
J gene: TRBJ1-1; V gene: TRBV6-5; clone size: -; CDR3 protein: CASMVPKVNTEAFF
J gene: TRBJ1-6; V gene: TRBV9; clone size: few; CDR3 protein: CASTRLGENSPLHF
J gene: TRBJ2-1; V gene: TRBV4-3; clone size: -; CDR3 protein: CASSPGLAFRFVHEQFF
J gene: TRBJ1-4; V gene: TRBV15; clone size: -; CDR3 protein: CATSTHGGKGEKLFF
J gene: TRBJ2-7; V gene: TRBV4-1; clone size: -; CDR3 protein: CASSQGEARYYEQYF
J gene: TRBJ2-3; V gene: TRBV10-3; clone size: -; CDR3 protein: CAISEGGSGRPTDTQYF
J gene: TRBJ2-2; V gene: TRBV7-3; clone size: once; CDR3 protein: CASRGKGTGELFF
J gene: TRBJ2-5; V gene: TRBV5-4; clone size: -; CDR3 protein: CASSWTGEETQYF
J gene: TRBJ2-5; V gene: TRBV28; clone size: once; CDR3 protein: CASSSTIAETQYF
J gene: TRBJ2-3; V gene: TRBV13; clone size: -; CDR3 protein: CASSQTGATDTQYF
J gene: TRBJ2-3; V gene: TRBV28; clone size: -; CDR3 protein: CASGLAGGLPDTQYF
J gene: TRBJ2-1; V gene: TRBV7-2; clone size: once; CDR3 protein: CASSSRASGGYNEQFF
J gene: TRBJ2-7; V gene: TRBV4-1; clone size: -; CDR3 protein: CASSPTDRVVGQYF
J gene: TRBJ1-2; V gene: TRBV19; clone size: -; CDR3 protein: CASSTSGLYNYGYTF
J gene: TRBJ1-4; V gene: TRBV19; clone size: few; CDR3 protein: CASSMARAEDEKLFF
J gene: TRBJ2-7; V gene: TRBV28; clone size: -; CDR3 protein: CASSPEGKGVDEQYF
J gene: TRBJ2-4; V gene: TRBV6-5; clone size: -; CDR3 protein: CASSRTRGTRDYF
J gene: TRBJ1-1; V gene: TRBV20-1; clone size: -; CDR3 protein: CSARQNTEAFF
J gene: TRBJ2-2; V gene: TRBV9; clone size: -; CDR3 protein: CASSVAQPLGPGELFF
J gene: TRBJ2-5; V gene: TRBV6-6; clone size: -; CDR3 protein: CASSYSYEETQYF
J gene: TRBJ1-1; V gene: TRBV9; clone size: few; CDR3 protein: CASSVGGYTEAFF
J gene: TRBJ1-1; V gene: TRBV5-5; clone size: -; CDR3 protein: CASTSGGAGNTEAFF
J gene: TRBJ1-5; V gene: TRBV27; clone size: -; CDR3 protein: CASSFGGQGGQPQHF
J gene: TRBJ2-1; V gene: TRBV11-2; clone size: -; CDR3 protein: CASSLEVGGYNEQFF
J gene: TRBJ2-7; V gene: TRBV28; clone size: -; CDR3 protein: CASVGLGGRDEQYF
J gene: TRBJ1-3; V gene: TRBV10-3; clone size: -; CDR3 protein: CAAGGTGGSGNTIYF
J gene: TRBJ2-3; V gene: TRBV11-3; clone size: -; CDR3 protein: CATNPRTSGLTDTQYF
J gene: TRBJ2-2; V gene: TRBV4-2; clone size: few; CDR3 protein: CASSQDTYSTNTGELFF
J gene: TRBJ2-7; V gene: TRBV7-3; clone size: -; CDR3 protein: CASSLAEGARYEQYF
J gene: TRBJ2-6; V gene: TRBV7-6; clone size: once; CDR3 protein: CASSPSGGAAGANVLTF
J gene: TRBJ1-5; V gene: TRBV15; clone size: -; CDR3 protein: CATSPEYNQPQHF
J gene: TRBJ2-7; V gene: TRBV10-3; clone size: -; CDR3 protein: CATQGPRGEQYF
J gene: TRBJ1-1; V gene: TRBV5-6; clone size: -; CDR3 protein: CASSFQGTGTEAFF
J gene: TRBJ1-1; V gene: TRBV5-4; clone size: -; CDR3 protein: CASSLRIDTEAFF
J gene: TRBJ2-3; V gene: TRBV5-6; clone size: -; CDR3 protein: CASSLGSRAGGSNSDTQYF
J gene: TRBJ1-5; V gene: TRBV7-9; clone size: few; CDR3 protein: CASSLDHLNQPQHF